This T cell receptor (beta chain) came from a study of molecular identifiers for immune sequencing clone quantification. Only a few counts were recorded for this clonotype. The germline V gene encodes CDR1 SNHLY and CDR2 FYNNEI. V lost 3 bases to trimming and J lost 1 base, with 9 bases between them. The CDR3 has 15 amino acids. TCRdb re-called the PCR reads through MiXCR, storing one row per CDR3 protein. The table has 460,000 or so distinct CDR3 sequences, over 20% seen once; the top ten hold roughly 0.81%. Sequenced input: naive CD8+ T cells from blood, with Jurkat cell RNA spiked in. As to subset: FACS-sorted CD8+CD4-CCR7+CD45RA+ naive T cells. This clonotype was obtained from a human donor in good health. Some libraries in this study had Jurkat cell RNA spiked in. The chain joins TRBV2 to TRBJ2-2; D remains ambiguous. The CDR3 DNA follows: TGTGCCAGCAGTGACAACATATTGAACACCGGGGAGCTGTTTTTT. It specifies CASSDNILNTGELFF.